Below, 27 T cell receptor beta chains from the same sample are listed, as sequenced in a study of shared clonotypes between healthy human individuals. Naive CD8 cells lacked CD45RO, underwent positive selection for CCR7 and left out terminally differentiated effector memory CD45RA+ cells. Clones were sequenced by immunoSEQ multiplex PCR, and TCRdb holds only the in-frame ones, with some missing. The profile covers roughly 1,800,000 clones, with about 95% appearing a single time and roughly 1% taken by the ten largest. The source material was naive CD8+ T cells sorted from blood. The receptors here all came from a man aged 18 to 30 in good health.

Points on this clone: Within the sample, other DNA sequences also encode this same CDR3. The V call is TRBV9, the J call TRBJ1-2; D is unclear. Germline lookup yields CDR1 SGDLS and CDR2 YYNGEE. The V gene lost 0 bases and the J gene lost 4 bases, with 10 bases spanning the gap. The length of the CDR3 is 14 residues. The CDR3 coding sequence is TGTGCCAGCAGCGTAGGCGGTTCGACCTATGGCTACACCTTC. The encoded protein is CASSVGGSTYGYTF. The complete variable domain, with remaining parts taken from reference TRBV9 and TRBJ1-2, reads DSGVTQTPKHLITATGQRVTLRCSPRSGDLSVYWYQQSLDQGLQFLIQYYNGEERAKGNILERFSAQQFPDLHSELNLSSLELGDSALYFCASSVGGSTYGYTFGSGTRLTVV.

This sequence joins TRBV4-1 and TRBJ2-1, with TRBD2 as a possible D gene (5 bases). V shed 8 bases and J shed 4 bases, with 15 bases lying between them. This CDR3 is 14 amino acids long. Germline V gives CDR1 MGHRA, CDR2 YSYEKL. CDR3 nucleotides: TGCGCCAGCGGTATCCGGGAATTATACAATGAGCAGTTCTTC. It translates to CASGIRELYNEQFF.

The rearrangement joins TRBV9 to TRBJ2-2; D is unclear. The CDR3 totals 12 residues. The germline V and J ends were trimmed by 4 bases and 7 bases, with 8 bases remaining between them. Germline V lookup: CDR1 SGDLS, CDR2 YYNGEE. The CDR3 loop is CASSPWGGELFF. DNA for the CDR3: TGTGCCAGCAGCCCGTGGGGCGGGGAGCTGTTTTTT.

This clone was seen just once. The chain joins TRBV5-6 to TRBJ2-7, with 9 nucleotides matching TRBD1. Germline-derived CDR1 and CDR2 are SGHDT and YYEEEE. CDR3 size: 15 residues. With V trimmed by 3 bases and J by 3 bases, 7 bases remained unmatched. CDR3 amino acids: CASSWETGGFYEQYF. CDR3 in DNA: TGTGCCAGCAGCTGGGAAACAGGGGGCTTCTACGAGCAGTACTTC.

The count of this clone is one. The V gene is TRBV6-5, the J gene TRBJ2-7; D unclear. The CDR3 contains 10 residues. Trimming took off 11 bases at V and 4 bases at J, with 9 bases between the two ends. Germline V gives CDR1 MNHEY, CDR2 SVGAGI. The CDR3 reads CALGRYEQYF. CDR3 in DNA: TGTGCCTTGGGCAGGTACGAGCAGTACTTC.

The J gene is TRBJ2-7, the V gene TRBV2; TRBD1 agrees at 7 bases. The CDR3 totals 13 residues. Per the germline V gene, CDR1 is SNHLY and CDR2 is FYNNEI. J was trimmed by 2 bases and V by 8 bases; bases with no gene match: 6. The chain's CDR3 is CASRSGGPYEQYF. The CDR3 coding sequence is TGTGCCAGCCGGTCAGGGGGACCCTACGAGCAGTACTTC.

The rearrangement links TRBV6-5 to TRBJ1-6; D not resolved. V lost 2 bases, J lost 12 bases, and 11 bases lay in between. CDR1 and CDR2 from the germline V gene are MNHEY and SVGAGI. This CDR3 is built from 13 residues. Here the CDR3 reads CASSYRELLPLHF. The CDR3 region has the DNA TGTGCCAGCAGTTACAGGGAGTTATTACCCCTCCACTTT.

The chain links TRBV6-5 to TRBJ2-5, with D possibly matching TRBD1 (5 bases). The CDR3 extends over 14 amino acids. Trimming stripped 0 bases from V and 4 bases from J, with 9 bases between. Per germline, CDR1 MNHEY and CDR2 SVGAGI. This CDR3 reads CASSYSPTVETQYF. CDR3 nucleotide sequence: TGTGCCAGCAGTTACTCCCCGACAGTAGAGACCCAGTACTTC.

The chain combines TRBV5-6 with TRBJ1-1; the match to TRBD1 covers 8 bases. The germline V gene has CDR1 SGHDT and CDR2 YYEEEE. The trim removed 3 bases at V and 1 base at J, leaving 5 bases unmatched. This CDR3 region has 15 residues. In DNA form, the CDR3 reads TGTGCCAGCAGCTGGACAGGGATCGCGAACACTGAAGCTTTCTTT. Residues: CASSWTGIANTEAFF.

Remarks on this clone: The sample carries other DNA sequences with the same CDR3. V gene TRBV19 combines with J gene TRBJ2-3; D uncertain. The CDR3 runs to 12 residues. Germline V lookup: CDR1 LNHDA, CDR2 SQIVND (reference sequence). The V end was cut by 3 bases, the J end by 6 bases, with 7 bases between. DNA of the CDR3: TGTGCCAGTAGTATCAGTGGGGATACGCAGTATTTT. Translating gives CASSISGDTQYF.

This clone was seen a single time. V usage is TRBV4-3 and J usage is TRBJ1-5; perhaps TRBD1 as D (6 bases). Germline CDR1 reads LGHNA; CDR2 reads YSLEER. V was clipped by 2 bases and J by 3 bases, with 14 bases between them. The CDR3 runs 16 residues. CDR3: CASSQRFGQFNQPQHF. Written as DNA, the CDR3 is TGCGCCAGCAGCCAAAGATTCGGACAGTTCAATCAGCCCCAGCATTTT.

This clone occurred once. This chain links TRBV6-6 with TRBJ1-4; 9 nucleotides line up with TRBD1. Looked up from germline, CDR1 is MNHNY and CDR2 is SVGAGI (reference sequence). J was trimmed by 8 bases and V by 7 bases; bases with no gene match: 14. This CDR3 is built from 16 residues. The CDR3 loop is CASTPAGGQGGEKLFF. In DNA form, the CDR3 reads TGTGCCAGCACCCCCGCTGGGGGACAGGGCGGCGAAAAACTGTTTTTT.

The chain uses TRBV29-1 and TRBJ2-5, with D unclear. CDR1 and CDR2 from the germline V gene are SQVTM and ANQGSEA. CDR3 length: 11 amino acids. Trimming shortened V by 7 bases and J by 2 bases, and 8 bases separated the two germline ends. CDR3 sequence reads: CSGVNQETQYF. CDR3 DNA sequence: TGCAGCGGCGTCAATCAAGAGACCCAGTACTTC.

The CDR3 loop reads CASSLPNTDEQYF. For the CDR3, the DNA is TGCGCCAGCAGCCTGCCAAACACAGACGAGCAGTACTTC. The genes are TRBV4-1 and TRBJ2-7, with D unclear. The CDR3 has 13 residues. CDR1 and CDR2 (germline): MGHRA, YSYEKL. V gave up 4 bases and J gave up 5 bases, with 12 bases separating them.

As for this clone: Other DNA sequences from this sample encode an identical CDR3 as well. V and J are TRBV27 and TRBJ2-2; D might be TRBD2 (5 bases). The V gene lost 5 bases and the J gene lost 2 bases, with 6 bases spanning the gap. Germline CDR1 reads MNHEY; CDR2 reads SMNVEV (reference sequence). This CDR3 contains 13 residues. CDR3 protein: CASSRLNTGELFF. DNA of the CDR3: TGTGCCAGCAGTAGACTAAACACCGGGGAGCTGTTTTTT.

The chain combines TRBV25-1 with TRBJ1-5; D unresolved. The CDR3 contains 13 residues. Germline V gene data show CDR1 as MGHDK and CDR2 as SYGVNS. Trimming pared 4 bases from V and 4 bases from J, leaving 8 bases between. DNA of the CDR3: TGTGCCAGCAGTGTGGGGTATAATCAGCCCCAGCATTTT. It codes for CASSVGYNQPQHF.

A single count supports this clone. This rearrangement joins TRBV16 to TRBJ2-2, with D possibly matching TRBD2 (5 bases). The germline CDR1 and CDR2 sequences are KGHSY and FQNENV. This CDR3 spans 15 amino acids. The V and J ends lost 0 bases and 6 bases respectively, with 11 bases between them. The CDR3 loop reads CASSQSYREPGELFF. CDR3 bases: TGTGCCAGCAGCCAATCGTACCGGGAACCCGGGGAGCTGTTTTTT.

The V call is TRBV27, the J call TRBJ1-1; maybe TRBD1 (6 bases). The CDR3 totals 12 residues. V gave up 2 bases and J gave up 8 bases, with 9 bases separating them. Germline CDR1 and CDR2: MNHEY and SMNVEV (reference sequence). The CDR3 DNA reads as TGTGCCAGCAGTTTACCAGGACAGGAAGCTTTCTTT. Protein: CASSLPGQEAFF.

V usage is TRBV4-2 and J usage is TRBJ1-1; 7 bases fit TRBD1. Germline CDR1 and CDR2: LGHNA and YNFKEQ. The CDR3 loop spans 15 amino acids. The trim removed 5 bases at V and 2 bases at J, leaving 8 bases unmatched. Here the CDR3 DNA reads TGTGCCAGCAGCTTCCGGACAGGCACAAACACTGAAGCTTTCTTT. This codes for CASSFRTGTNTEAFF.

This chain joins TRBV7-2 and TRBJ2-3; D is uncertain. Germline V gene lookup returns CDR1 SGHTA and CDR2 FQGNSA. Trimming cost V 2 bases and J 2 bases, with 5 bases left between them. The CDR3 runs to 13 residues. CDR3 in DNA: TGTGCCAGCAGCTTATCGCACACAGATACGCAGTATTTT. Its protein product is CASSLSHTDTQYF. Supplemented by reference TRBV7-2 and TRBJ2-3, the full variable domain reads GAGVSQSPSNKVTEKGKDVELRCDPISGHTALYWYRQSLGQGLEFLIYFQGNSAPDKSGLPSDRFSAERTGGSVSTLTIQRTQQEDSAVYLCASSLSHTDTQYFGPGTRLTVL.

This chain connects TRBV2 to TRBJ2-5; a weak D match, TRBD1 (6 bases). Germline V gives CDR1 SNHLY, CDR2 FYNNEI. The CDR3 totals 16 residues. V gave up 7 bases and J gave up 1 base, with 19 bases separating them. CDR3 protein: CASTSLKGHLQETQYF. Written as DNA, the CDR3 is TGTGCCAGCACCTCATTAAAGGGACACCTCCAAGAGACCCAGTACTTC.

The DNA of the CDR3 is TGTGCCAGCAGTGACCCGGACAGGTCCTACAATGAGCAGTTCTTC. Protein product: CASSDPDRSYNEQFF. V and J are TRBV7-9 and TRBJ2-1, with TRBD1 matching 7 bases. The V gene end was trimmed by 6 bases and the J gene end by 1 base; junction bases not matched to a gene: 6. The germline V gene encodes CDR1 SEHNR and CDR2 FQNEAQ (reference sequence). This CDR3 contains 15 residues.

The J gene is TRBJ1-2, the V gene TRBV11-2; TRBD1 is a possible D gene (6 bases). The germline V and J ends were trimmed by 4 bases and 5 bases, with 14 bases remaining between them. Germline CDR1 and CDR2: SGHAT and FQNNGV. This CDR3 is 14 amino acids long. CDR3 sequence: CASSSGVESYGYTF. For the CDR3, the DNA is TGTGCCAGCAGCTCAGGGGTAGAGTCATATGGCTACACCTTC.

The chain couples TRBV5-3 to TRBJ1-5, with unresolved D. TRBV5-3 is designated an ORF whose function remains uncertain. Trimming stripped 3 bases from V and 2 bases from J, with 21 bases between. This CDR3 region has 18 residues. This CDR3 is CARSWLSLIKVGNQPQHF. The CDR3 nucleotides are TGTGCCAGAAGCTGGTTGAGTTTGATCAAAGTCGGCAATCAGCCCCAGCATTTT.

The rearrangement links TRBV27 to TRBJ2-1, with 8 nucleotides matching TRBD2. The germline V gene encodes CDR1 MNHEY and CDR2 SMNVEV (reference sequence). V dropped 6 bases and J dropped 3; count of bases not matched to a gene: 7. The CDR3 runs to 15 residues. Here the CDR3 reads CASRVSGVNYNEQFF. CDR3 nucleotide sequence: TGTGCCAGCAGGGTTAGCGGGGTTAACTACAATGAGCAGTTCTTC.

This clone occurred once. The V call is TRBV11-2, the J call TRBJ2-1, with TRBD2 identical over 11 bases. The J segment lost 5 bases and the V segment lost 2 bases, leaving 5 bases of the junction unmatched. CDR1 and CDR2 from the germline V gene are SGHAT and FQNNGV. This CDR3 comprises 16 residues. This CDR3 is CASSLSTSGKNNEQFF. Written as DNA, the CDR3 is TGTGCCAGCAGCTTATCGACTAGCGGGAAAAACAATGAGCAGTTCTTC.

V and J are TRBV7-9 and TRBJ1-2; a weak D match, TRBD1 (6 bases). The CDR3 is 14 residues long. Germline-derived CDR1 and CDR2 are SEHNR and FQNEAQ (reference sequence). V dropped 5 bases and J dropped 3 bases, with 13 bases sitting between them. The CDR3 bases are TGTGCCAGCAGCCCTTGGGACACTGACTATGGCTACACCTTC. Translated, it gives CASSPWDTDYGYTF. Based on the CDR3 plus reference TRBV7-9 and TRBJ1-2, the full variable domain is DTGVSQNPRHKITKRGQNVTFRCDPISEHNRLYWYRQTLGQGPEFLTYFQNEAQLEKSRLLSDRFSAERPKGSFSTLEIQRTEQGDSAMYLCASSPWDTDYGYTFGSGTRLTVV.